The next 32 T cell receptor beta chains were all read from a single sample in a study of blood T cell repertoires in COVID-19. The data were produced by immunoSEQ multiplex PCR, yet TCRdb's version contains in-frame clones alone and is incomplete. Of more than 100,000 clones listed, roughly 87% were seen once; the top ten hold 6.2%. The sequencing sample was made of peripheral blood. The receptors stem from a human donor in a cohort sampled during active COVID-19.

This clone appeared once. This sequence joins TRBV10-2 and TRBJ2-7, with 9 nucleotides matching TRBD1. The germline CDR1 and CDR2 sequences are WSHSY and SAAADI. CDR3 length: 15 residues. Unmatched junction bases numbered 9, after V lost 9 bases and J lost 0 bases. Written as DNA, the CDR3 is TGCGCCAGTCGAGAACAGGGGGCTAGCTCCTACGAGCAGTACTTC. Residues: CASREQGASSYEQYF.

V and J are TRBV28 and TRBJ2-7, with TRBD2 matching 7 bases. The V and J ends lost 2 bases and 4 bases, in that order; junction bases with no gene match: 5. This CDR3 has 14 amino acids. In germline, CDR1 is MDHEN, CDR2 SYDVKM. As DNA, the CDR3 is TGTGCCAGCAGTTTAGGCGGGAGTGGATACGAGCAGTACTTC. This sequence encodes CASSLGGSGYEQYF.

This chain links TRBV5-6 with TRBJ2-7, with 9 bases lining up with TRBD2. The V segment lost 1 base and the J segment 3 bases; nucleotides outside the gene matches: 8. CDR3 size: 16 residues. Germline lookup yields CDR1 SGHDT and CDR2 YYEEEE. CDR3 sequence (DNA): TGTGCCAGCAGCTTGTATCCTAGCGGGAATGTCTACGAGCAGTACTTC. Protein product: CASSLYPSGNVYEQYF.

This clone was observed a few times. J is TRBJ2-7 and V is TRBV7-9; weak D call: TRBD2 (6 bases). The V gene's germline CDR1 is SEHNR and CDR2 FQNEAQ (reference sequence). The length of the CDR3 is 13 residues. The V and J ends lost 1 base and 6 bases respectively, with 10 bases between them. DNA for the CDR3: TGTGCCAGCAGCTTAGGACTAGTTGGCGAGCAGTACTTC. Amino acids: CASSLGLVGEQYF.

The V call is TRBV19, the J call TRBJ2-3; possibly TRBD2 for D (6 bases). Trimming left V 5 bases short and J 2 bases short, with 17 bases between. From germline, CDR1 is LNHDA and CDR2 SQIVND (reference sequence). The CDR3 totals 16 residues. DNA of the CDR3: TGTGCCAGTAGTGCTTGGGTAGCGGAGTCCACAGATACGCAGTATTTT. Translated: CASSAWVAESTDTQYF.

This clone occurred once. This chain connects TRBV9 to TRBJ2-1, with 8 bases fitting TRBD1. Germline V gene lookup returns CDR1 SGDLS and CDR2 YYNGEE. This CDR3 is built from 16 residues. Trimming at V came to 0 bases and at J to 8 bases, leaving 10 bases not matched to a gene. CDR3 loop: CASSVGARGRKDEQFF. In DNA form, the CDR3 reads TGTGCCAGCAGCGTAGGGGCCAGGGGGCGCAAAGATGAGCAGTTCTTC.

The rearrangement links TRBV7-3 to TRBJ1-6; D is unclear. Germline V gene lookup returns CDR1 SGHTA and CDR2 FQGTGA. Trimming removed 5 bases from V and 8 bases from J, with 10 bases in between. The CDR3 sequence is 13 residues long. The CDR3 bases are TGTGCCAGCAGCCCGAACGCAGATTCACCCCTCCACTTT. Translating it yields CASSPNADSPLHF.

The chain couples TRBV7-3 to TRBJ2-7; TRBD1 is a possible D gene (6 bases). Trimming left V 2 bases short and J 7 bases short, with 15 bases between. CDR3 size: 14 residues. Germline-derived CDR1 and CDR2 are SGHTA and FQGTGA. The CDR3, as DNA: TGTGCCAGCAGCTTAGTTCCAGGGGATTCGGAGCAGTACTTC. It specifies CASSLVPGDSEQYF. The variable domain in full, with the rest retrieved from reference TRBV7-3 and TRBJ2-7, is GAGVSQTPSNKVTEKGKYVELRCDPISGHTALYWYRQSLGQGPEFLIYFQGTGAADDSGLPNDRFFAVRPEGSVSTLKIQRTERGDSAVYLCASSLVPGDSEQYFGPGTRLTVT.

The chain couples TRBV9 to TRBJ1-6; TRBD1 matches 11 bases. V dropped 0 bases and J dropped 9; count of bases not matched to a gene: 5. Germline CDR1 and CDR2: SGDLS and YYNGEE. The CDR3 runs to 16 residues. The CDR3 nucleotides are TGTGCCAGCAGCGTAGCTACCGGGACAGGGGGTTCACCCCTCCACTTT. Its protein product is CASSVATGTGGSPLHF.

The chain has TRBV28 and TRBJ1-5; D possibly corresponds to TRBD1 (6 bases). This CDR3 is 14 amino acids long. CDR1 is MDHEN and CDR2 is SYDVKM in the germline V gene. V was trimmed by 2 bases and J by 8 bases, leaving 13 bases between them. Here the CDR3 reads CASSLRQGSEPQHF. CDR3 DNA sequence: TGTGCCAGCAGTTTACGGCAGGGGTCGGAGCCCCAGCATTTT.

Only one count was recorded for this clone. CDR3 sequence: CASSNYRDRGTGETQYF. The CDR3 DNA reads TGTGCCAGCAGCAATTACCGGGACAGGGGGACGGGCGAGACCCAGTACTTC. This chain joins TRBV21-1 and TRBJ2-5; TRBD1, the table's D call, lacks a check against the DNA. TRBV21-1 is flagged as a pseudogene. This CDR3 is 17 amino acids long.

The rearrangement joins TRBV28 to TRBJ1-5; a weak D match, TRBD1 (5 bases). The CDR3 runs to 16 residues. In germline, CDR1 is MDHEN, CDR2 SYDVKM. V gave up 0 bases and J gave up 4 bases, with 13 bases separating them. CDR3 protein: CASSLWETAVNQPQHF. The CDR3 nucleotides read TGTGCCAGCAGTTTATGGGAGACAGCCGTAAATCAGCCCCAGCATTTT.

The V call is TRBV5-1, the J call TRBJ1-1, with TRBD1 matching 9 bases. J gave up 3 bases and V 0 bases, and 3 bases lay outside the gene matches. The CDR3 runs 15 residues. CDR1 is SGHRS and CDR2 is YFSETQ in the germline V gene. The CDR3 loop is CASSLETGGYTEAFF. DNA of the CDR3: TGCGCCAGCAGCTTGGAGACAGGGGGTTACACTGAAGCTTTCTTT.

The chain has TRBV5-1 and TRBJ1-3; TRBD1 is a possible D gene (6 bases). CDR3 length: 14 amino acids. V dropped 4 bases and J dropped 4 bases, with 12 bases sitting between them. Looked up from germline, CDR1 is SGHRS and CDR2 is YFSETQ. CDR3 coding DNA: TGCGCCAGCAGCCCGGACAGTTCGGGAAACACCATATATTTT. Its protein is CASSPDSSGNTIYF.

V is TRBV5-5 and J is TRBJ1-2; TRBD1 might be the D (6 bases). The CDR3 runs 13 residues. V dropped 0 bases and J dropped 8 bases, with 11 bases sitting between them. Germline values: CDR1 SGHKS, CDR2 YYEKEE (reference sequence). The CDR3 bases are TGTGCCAGCAGCTTGGAATCCACAGGGGGCTACACCTTC. Translation: CASSLESTGGYTF.

This clone was picked up a small number of times. V is TRBV5-5 and J is TRBJ2-7, with D uncertain. V gave up 2 bases and J gave up 0 bases, with 6 bases separating them. The CDR3 has 13 amino acids. Germline V gene sequence: CDR1 SGHKS, CDR2 YYEKEE (reference sequence). The chain's CDR3 is CASSFPGSYEQYF. The CDR3 region has the DNA TGTGCCAGCAGCTTCCCCGGCTCCTACGAGCAGTACTTC.

The chain couples TRBV4-2 to TRBJ1-2, with D uncertain. CDR1 and CDR2 (germline): LGHNA, YNFKEQ. The length of the CDR3 is 15 residues. Trimming left V 0 bases short and J 8 bases short, with 16 bases between. CDR3 sequence: CASSQEELGKRGYTF. CDR3 coding DNA: TGTGCCAGCAGCCAAGAGGAACTGGGCAAGCGGGGCTACACCTTC.

V is TRBV5-6 and J is TRBJ2-7; a possible D gene is TRBD2 (7 bases). CDR3 size: 13 residues. Trimming cost V 4 bases and J 5 bases, with 13 bases left between them. CDR1 and CDR2 (germline): SGHDT, YYEEEE. The CDR3 DNA is TGTGCCAGCAGCCGTGGGGGGGCGGACGAGCAGTACTTC. Encoded protein: CASSRGGADEQYF.

This chain links TRBV14 with TRBJ1-1, with TRBD1 identical over 7 bases. CDR3 size: 14 residues. The germline V gene has CDR1 SGHDN and CDR2 FVKESK. With 4 bases clipped from V and 5 bases from J, the junction kept 7 bases outside the gene matches. CDR3 in DNA: TGTGCCAGCAGCCCCAAGGGGGCGCGAACTGAAGCTTTCTTT. This encodes CASSPKGARTEAFF.

The gene calls are TRBV9 and TRBJ1-4; no definite D call. Trimming shortened V by 5 bases and J by 3 bases, and 14 bases separated the two germline ends. CDR1 is SGDLS and CDR2 is YYNGEE in the germline V gene. CDR3 size: 15 residues. The CDR3 protein is CASSDATLPNEKLFF. CDR3 in DNA: TGTGCCAGCAGTGACGCGACTCTCCCTAATGAAAAACTGTTTTTT.

V and J are TRBV10-3 and TRBJ2-3; TRBD2 aligns across 13 bases. Germline V gives CDR1 ENHRY, CDR2 SYGVKD. The CDR3 has 18 amino acids. Trimming at V came to 4 bases and at J to 7 bases, leaving 14 bases not matched to a gene. CDR3 amino acids: CAISATSTGTSGVYTQYF. In nucleotides, the CDR3 is TGTGCCATCAGTGCCACCTCGACCGGGACTAGCGGGGTTTATACGCAGTATTTT.

The chain joins TRBV13 to TRBJ2-3, with D perhaps TRBD1 (5 bases). The CDR3 is 14 amino acids. The V and J ends lost 5 bases and 4 bases respectively, with 13 bases between them. CDR1 PRHDT and CDR2 FYEKMQ come from the germline V gene (reference sequence). The CDR3 region is CASSPEGVPDTQYF. In DNA, the CDR3 is TGTGCCAGCAGCCCCGAAGGGGTTCCAGATACGCAGTATTTT. The full variable domain, its missing parts supplied by reference TRBV13 and TRBJ2-3, is AAGVIQSPRHLIKEKRETATLKCYPIPRHDTVYWYQQGPGQDPQFLISFYEKMQSDKGSIPDRFSAQQFSDYHSELNMSSLELGDSALYFCASSPEGVPDTQYFGPGTRLTVL.

The chain employs TRBV7-9 and TRBJ2-7; 12 bases agree with TRBD1. V was clipped by 5 bases and J by 7 bases; unmatched bases: 12. This CDR3 spans 16 amino acids. Per the germline V gene, CDR1 is SEHNR and CDR2 is FQNEAQ (reference sequence). This CDR3 is CASSLIPGQGAGEQYF. CDR3 in DNA: TGTGCCAGCAGCCTAATCCCGGGACAGGGGGCTGGTGAGCAGTACTTC. The full variable domain, with the rest looked up from reference TRBV7-9 and TRBJ2-7, is DTGVSQNPRHKITKRGQNVTFRCDPISEHNRLYWYRQTLGQGPEFLTYFQNEAQLEKSRLLSDRFSAERPKGSFSTLEIQRTEQGDSAMYLCASSLIPGQGAGEQYFGPGTRLTVT.

The chain is built from TRBV28 and TRBJ2-7; D gene unclear. The germline CDR1 and CDR2 sequences are MDHEN and SYDVKM. The CDR3 has 12 residues. V was shortened by 6 bases and J by 2 bases, with 8 bases between the two germline ends. The DNA for the CDR3 is TGTGCCAGCAGCCCCGGTCCCTACGAGCAGTACTTC. Its protein product is CASSPGPYEQYF.

V gene TRBV10-3 combines with J gene TRBJ2-7; 7 nucleotides line up with TRBD1. The CDR3 sequence is 14 residues long. V lost 6 bases, J lost 4 bases, and 9 bases stayed unmatched. Germline V gene lookup returns CDR1 ENHRY and CDR2 SYGVKD. The chain's CDR3 is CAIRDRDSKYEQYF. In nucleotides, the CDR3 is TGTGCCATCAGGGACCGGGACAGTAAGTACGAGCAGTACTTC.

This clone was picked up one time. The V call is TRBV10-3, the J call TRBJ2-1; D gene ambiguous. In germline, CDR1 is ENHRY, CDR2 SYGVKD. The CDR3 is made up of 19 amino acids. V lost 0 bases and J 0 bases, leaving 18 bases between the germline ends. CDR3 DNA sequence: TGTGCCATCAGTGAGTCGAGTGTCTACGCGACTTTCTCCTACAATGAGCAGTTCTTC. Its protein product is CAISESSVYATFSYNEQFF.

V usage is TRBV5-1 and J usage is TRBJ1-2, with D hard to call. Trimming cost V 1 base and J 8 bases, with 12 bases left between them. CDR1 and CDR2 (germline): SGHRS, YFSETQ. The CDR3 is made up of 13 amino acids. CDR3: CASSLSGVRGYTF. The CDR3 DNA sequence: TGCGCCAGCAGCTTGTCCGGAGTTAGAGGCTACACCTTC.

This clone has only one observation. The chain recombines TRBV6-5 with TRBJ2-5; D is possibly TRBD2 (6 bases). There are 15 residues in the CDR3. Per germline, CDR1 MNHEY and CDR2 SVGAGI. V was clipped by 0 bases and J by 2 bases, with 10 bases between them. The chain's CDR3 is CASSYSSGTQETQYF. As DNA, the CDR3 is TGTGCCAGCAGTTACTCATCAGGGACTCAAGAGACCCAGTACTTC.

The CDR3 sequence: CASSSGTGVQPQHF. CDR3 in DNA: TGTGCCAGCAGTTCCGGGACAGGGGTTCAGCCCCAGCATTTT. The gene calls are TRBV27 and TRBJ1-5; 10 bases match TRBD1. The CDR3 is 14 amino acids. Unmatched junction bases numbered 3, after V lost 4 bases and J lost 6 bases. CDR1 and CDR2 from the germline V gene are MNHEY and SMNVEV (reference sequence).

The rearrangement links TRBV5-6 to TRBJ1-2, with 9 nucleotides matching TRBD1. This CDR3 has 14 amino acids. V shed 1 base and J 6 bases; nucleotides not matched to a gene: 4. Germline-derived CDR1 and CDR2 are SGHDT and YYEEEE. The CDR3 bases are TGTGCCAGCAGCTTGAACAGGGGGCTCGATGGCTACACCTTC. Protein: CASSLNRGLDGYTF.

The chain joins TRBV4-1 to TRBJ2-2, with a tentative D call TRBD2 (6 bases). The CDR3 is 17 residues long. Germline lookup yields CDR1 MGHRA and CDR2 YSYEKL. V lost 3 bases and J lost 3, with 17 bases in between. The CDR3 nucleotides read TGCGCCAGCAGCCAGGATATAGCGGTGGAATACACCGGGGAGCTGTTTTTT. It encodes CASSQDIAVEYTGELFF.

The rearrangement joins TRBV2 to TRBJ2-3; D is unclear. The CDR3 totals 12 residues. Deletions cut 3 bases from V and 4 bases from J, with 5 bases between. Looked up from germline, CDR1 is SNHLY and CDR2 is FYNNEI. The CDR3: CASSDRADTQYF. CDR3 bases: TGTGCCAGCAGTGATAGAGCAGATACGCAGTATTTT.